This TCR beta chain was sequenced for a study of T cell responses to AZD1222 COVID-19 vaccine. Study-level background: Analysis merged second doses at about 4 or about 12 weeks.

Only in-frame clones appear in the TCRdb table, and some are missing; sequencing was by immunoSEQ multiplex PCR. The data contain 120,000 or so clones, about nine tenths of them singletons. Regarding the study as a whole: The study identified only five to seven AZD1222 recipients as seropositive at baseline.

Looked up from germline, CDR1 is SGHDT and CDR2 is YYEEEE. Trimming left V 2 bases short and J 0 bases short, with 24 bases between. This CDR3 is built from 19 residues. In regard to this clone: The antigen is not known.

This specimen consisted of peripheral blood, obtained on day 0 of AZD1222 vaccination. The chain combines TRBV5-6 with TRBJ2-7; D perhaps matches TRBD1 (5 bases). The TCR originated in an adult in good health. The CDR3 protein is CASSFFYDSVRGSSYEQYF. The CDR3 DNA reads TGTGCCAGCAGCTTCTTTTATGACTCGGTTAGGGGAAGCTCCTACGAGCAGTACTTC.